One sample yielded the 13 T cell receptor beta chains listed below, sequenced in a study of T cells expressing NK-cell markers. For each CDR3 protein, TCRdb gives one entry from its re-call of the 5' RACE reads, without DNA. This repertoire includes 500,000 to 700,000 distinct CDR3 sequences. The sample was blood T cells: a sorted CD56 or NKG2C T cell subset, CD4+ or CD8+ T cells, or bulk PBMC T cells (not recorded which). The origin of the receptors is a man aged 18 to 30 in good health.

The CDR3 sequence is CSAVTSNPYNEQFF. V usage is TRBV20-1 and J usage is TRBJ2-1; TCRdb gives TRBD2 as the D gene, but with no DNA this cannot be confirmed. The CDR3 has 14 residues. Germline lookup yields CDR1 DFQATT and CDR2 SNEGSKA (reference sequence).

V is TRBV6-2 or TRBV6-3 and J is TRBJ1-5. This CDR3 comprises 15 residues. Germline V lookup: CDR1 MNHEY, CDR2 SVGEGT. The CDR3 is CASKWANAGNQPQHF.

J is TRBJ1-2 and V is TRBV24-1; TCRdb selects TRBD1, and the lack of DNA leaves this call unchecked. Germline V gives CDR1 KGHDR, CDR2 SFDVKD. The CDR3 totals 12 residues. The CDR3 sequence is CATSDQDRSYTF.

This chain links TRBV6-2 or TRBV6-3 with TRBJ2-1; the D call of TRBD1 rests on TCRdb alone, since no DNA is present to check it. This CDR3 contains 18 residues. Germline V CDR1 and CDR2: MNHEY, SVGEGT. The CDR3 spells CASRPYAPRQGGDNEQFF.

The chain uses TRBV20-1 and TRBJ2-5; TCRdb proposes TRBD2, but this gene call is untestable without DNA. CDR1 DFQATT and CDR2 SNEGSKA come from the germline V gene (reference sequence). The CDR3 length is 15 residues. Here the CDR3 reads CSGYLAGVIGETQYF.

V is TRBV5-6 and J is TRBJ2-2. This CDR3 is built from 12 residues. From germline, CDR1 is SGHDT and CDR2 YYEEEE. The chain's CDR3 is CASNLGTGELFF. Drawing the rest from reference TRBV5-6 and TRBJ2-2, the complete variable domain is DAGVTQSPTHLIKTRGQQVTLRCSPKSGHDTVSWYQQALGQGPQFIFQYYEEEERQRGNFPDRFSGHQFPNYSSELNVNALLLGDSALYLCASNLGTGELFFGEGSRLTVL.

The V gene is TRBV20-1, the J gene TRBJ2-3; TCRdb's D call of TRBD2 is untestable without DNA. This CDR3 comprises 17 residues. CDR1 is DFQATT, CDR2 SNEGSKA, per germline (reference sequence). The CDR3: CSAESGLAGWGTDTQYF.

The V and J genes are TRBV27 and TRBJ2-7; TCRdb selects TRBD1, and the lack of DNA leaves this call unchecked. This CDR3 is built from 14 residues. In germline, CDR1 is MNHEY, CDR2 SMNVEV (reference sequence). CDR3 protein: CASSRTGGTYEQYF.

V is TRBV7-9 and J is TRBJ2-1; the TCRdb call, TRBD2, lacks DNA for checking. The germline V gene encodes CDR1 SEHNR and CDR2 FQNEAQ (reference sequence). CDR3 length: 16 residues. CDR3 sequence: CASSTGTSGSFDEQFF.

The chain uses TRBV20-1 and TRBJ2-7; TCRdb names TRBD2, which stays unverified in the absence of DNA. Per the germline V gene, CDR1 is DFQATT and CDR2 is SNEGSKA (reference sequence). The CDR3 contains 14 residues. The CDR3 sequence is CSARGRGSHYEQYF.

The rearrangement uses TRBV7-7 and TRBJ2-2; TCRdb gives TRBD1 as the D gene, but with no DNA this cannot be confirmed. CDR1 and CDR2 from the germline V gene are SSHAT and FNYEAQ (reference sequence). The CDR3 is 15 amino acids. CDR3 residues: CASSPSGQDTGELFF.

This chain connects TRBV12-3 or TRBV12-4 to TRBJ2-3; TCRdb indicates TRBD1, and absent DNA this call remains unverified. The CDR3 sequence is 16 residues long. The CDR3 sequence is CASSFGRSGYTDTQYF.

The V gene is TRBV28, the J gene TRBJ2-7; TCRdb lists TRBD2, though no DNA is available to test this call. Germline V gene sequence: CDR1 MDHEN, CDR2 SYDVKM. CDR3 length: 15 amino acids. CDR3 in amino acids: CASSLGGLAGDEQYF.